These 13 T cell receptor beta chains share one sample of origin, sequenced in a study of lymphopenia after photon versus proton radiotherapy. Measured with immunoSEQ multiplex PCR; TCRdb has only the in-frame clones, and not every one. The top ten clones hold around 25% of a sample with over 35,000 clones, over 75% of them seen once. The sample here was peripheral blood, taken from a patient treated with proton-based radiotherapy. The source of these receptors is a woman between 70 and 85 years old with pancreatic cancer.

This chain joins TRBV4-2 and TRBJ2-7; 7 bases line up with TRBD1. The CDR3 extends over 15 amino acids. Germline CDR1 reads LGHNA; CDR2 reads YNFKEQ. Unmatched junction bases numbered 4, after V lost 0 bases and J lost 2 bases. The chain's CDR3 is CASSQDSGGTYEQYF. CDR3 bases: TGTGCCAGCAGCCAAGATTCAGGGGGAACCTACGAGCAGTACTTC.

The chain employs TRBV11-2 and TRBJ2-7, with D perhaps matching TRBD1 (6 bases). The CDR3 length is 12 residues. CDR1 is SGHAT, CDR2 FQNNGV, per germline. V lost 3 bases and J 6 bases, leaving 9 bases between the germline ends. The CDR3 DNA is TGTGCCAGCAGCTTGGGGGCGCCCGAGCAGTACTTC. The encoded protein is CASSLGAPEQYF.

The J gene is TRBJ2-6, the V gene TRBV6-5; 8 bases agree with TRBD2. With 4 bases clipped from V and 2 bases from J, the junction kept 4 bases outside the gene matches. The CDR3 runs 16 residues. The germline V gene encodes CDR1 MNHEY and CDR2 SVGAGI. Written as DNA, the CDR3 is TGTGCCAGCAGTTTAGGCGGGAGGCCTGGGGCCAACGTCCTGACTTTC. Translation: CASSLGGRPGANVLTF.

The J gene is TRBJ1-1, the V gene TRBV2, with D maybe TRBD1 (5 bases). Between the trimmed V and J ends, which lost 4 bases and 0 bases, there was a span of 12 bases. Germline V gene sequence: CDR1 SNHLY, CDR2 FYNNEI. This CDR3 contains 15 residues. The CDR3, as DNA: TGTGCCAGCAGTGGAAACAGGTTATTGAACACTGAAGCTTTCTTT. This translates into CASSGNRLLNTEAFF.

This clone was detected only a few times. The DNA of the CDR3 is TGTGCCAGTAGTGGGGACGGGACAGGGCGGACGGGAGGCTACACCTTC. It codes for CASSGDGTGRTGGYTF. This chain connects TRBV19 to TRBJ1-2; TRBD1 matches at 9 bases. The CDR3 is made up of 16 amino acids. Losses at the gene ends were 5 bases for V and 8 bases for J; bases not matched to a gene: 15. CDR1 and CDR2 from the germline V gene are LNHDA and SQIVND (reference sequence).

This CDR3 reads CASSYRGGNTYEQYF. The CDR3 DNA reads as TGTGCCAGCAGTTACAGGGGCGGGAATACCTACGAGCAGTACTTC. The rearrangement joins TRBV6-5 to TRBJ2-7, with D perhaps TRBD2 (6 bases). Germline loops: CDR1 MNHEY, CDR2 SVGAGI. This CDR3 is built from 15 residues. Trimming cost V 2 bases and J 2 bases, with 13 bases left between them.

The chain employs TRBV28 and TRBJ2-4, with 9 bases identical to TRBD1. The CDR3 is 15 amino acids. Per the germline V gene, CDR1 is MDHEN and CDR2 is SYDVKM. The J segment lost 7 bases and the V segment lost 8 bases, leaving 12 bases of the junction unmatched. The CDR3 sequence is CASFSPSTGGNIQYF. Here the CDR3 DNA reads TGTGCCAGCTTCTCCCCCTCGACAGGGGGGAACATTCAGTACTTC.

The chain carries TRBV28 and TRBJ2-1; D remains unclear. Between the trimmed V and J ends, which lost 1 base and 7 bases, there was a span of 2 bases. Germline CDR1 MDHEN, CDR2 SYDVKM. This CDR3 region has 11 residues. Here the CDR3 DNA reads TGTGCCAGCAGTTTATTAAATGAGCAGTTCTTC. This encodes CASSLLNEQFF.

The genes are TRBV21-1 and TRBJ2-1. TRBV21-1 has pseudogene status. The CDR3 length is 16 residues. CDR3 protein: CASWKSWVWPYNEQFF. CDR3 sequence (DNA): TGTGCCAGCTGGAAATCGTGGGTGTGGCCCTACAATGAGCAGTTCTTC.

The V gene is TRBV30, the J gene TRBJ2-7, with D perhaps matching TRBD1 or TRBD2 (6 bases each). The germline gives CDR1 GTSNPN, CDR2 SVGIG (reference sequence). V lost 5 bases and J lost 2, with 25 bases in between. The CDR3 has 17 amino acids. The CDR3 loop is CAWAWGAGFKETYEQYF. The CDR3 DNA reads as TGTGCCTGGGCCTGGGGGGCAGGCTTTAAAGAAACCTACGAGCAGTACTTC.

The chain carries TRBV19 and TRBJ1-4; TRBD1 matches 9 bases. The trim removed 8 bases at V and 0 bases at J, leaving 4 bases unmatched. The CDR3 is made up of 15 amino acids. Germline CDR1 and CDR2: LNHDA and SQIVND (reference sequence). As DNA, the CDR3 is TGTGCCAGTGCGGACAGGGGAGCAACTAATGAAAAACTGTTTTTT. It yields the protein CASADRGATNEKLFF.

The chain uses TRBV29-1 and TRBJ2-1; 8 bases align to TRBD1. The CDR3 contains 15 residues. J was trimmed by 5 bases and V by 7 bases; bases with no gene match: 13. Germline CDR1 SQVTM, CDR2 ANQGSEA. CDR3 coding DNA: TGCAGCGGGATCCGGTCCAGGGGGCCTCACAATGAGCAGTTCTTC. Translating it yields CSGIRSRGPHNEQFF.

V and J are TRBV5-1 and TRBJ1-1; 7 bases are a match to TRBD1. The CDR3 runs 11 residues. Germline V gene data show CDR1 as SGHRS and CDR2 as YFSETQ. V dropped 7 bases and J dropped 12; count of bases not matched to a gene: 9. CDR3 in DNA: TGCGCCAGCTCAACGACAGGGCGATCTTTCTTT. This codes for CASSTTGRSFF.